This is a list of T cell receptor beta chains from one sample in a study of tumor-infiltrating lymphocytes in oesophageal squamous cell carcinoma. MiXCR, run by TCRdb on the PCR reads, gives a single entry per CDR3 protein. The data contain some 15,000 distinct CDR3 sequences, approximately 43% of them singletons. Sample: blood. These receptors were collected from a female donor with esophageal squamous cell carcinoma. Both conserved end residues are part of each CDR3.

j_gene,len,v_gene,CDR3aa
TRBJ1-2,14,TRBV12-3/TRBV12-4,CASSRVRPNYGYTF
TRBJ2-7,15,TRBV6-1,CASSMTGGYVDEQYF
TRBJ2-2,14,TRBV7-8,CASSLGTSGGELFF
.,15,TRBV4-1,CASSQDLAGGNEQYF
TRBJ1-4,14,TRBV7-2,CASSARDLNEKLFF
TRBJ2-2,13,TRBV5-6,CASSFLVTGELFF
TRBJ2-1,14,TRBV11-3,CASSLAQGGNEQFF
TRBJ2-1,14,TRBV30,CAWSTDRGYNEQFF
TRBJ2-1,15,TRBV18,CASSPRTTSYNEQFF
.,15,TRBV7-8,CASSLVGAGVNEQYF
TRBJ2-1,14,TRBV6-8,CASSYGTSGSGQFF
.,13,TRBV7-8,CASSINRNYGYTF
TRBJ2-5,13,TRBV10-3,CAISVDRENEQLF
TRBJ2-4,16,TRBV19,CASRIGAALAKNIQYF
TRBJ1-1,14,TRBV12-3/TRBV12-4,CASSLIGYTGELYF
TRBJ2-5,15,TRBV20-1,CSARDRGYRGETQYF
TRBJ2-6,15,TRBV27,CASTVTYSGANVLTF
TRBJ1-2,14,TRBV7-3,CASSPQTGPYGYTF
.,12,TRBV20-1,CSATRDGNEQFF
TRBJ2-2,15,TRBV12-3/TRBV12-4,CASSSDQGGTGELFF
TRBJ1-1,18,TRBV7-9,CASSSKGTGSILNTEAFF
TRBJ2-1,16,TRBV7-6,CASSLVQGTPYNEQFF
TRBJ2-5,16,TRBV4-3,CASSQDAGLAGVRQYF
TRBJ1-1,13,TRBV15,CATPNLTGSEAFF
TRBJ2-5,14,TRBV7-8,CASSLTGPQETQYF
TRBJ2-2,17,TRBV27,CASSLTPTGRWTGELFF
TRBJ1-2,15,TRBV19,CASSIGGGLSTGYTF
TRBJ2-7,14,TRBV12-3/TRBV12-4,CASHDRGSLYEQYF
TRBJ1-2,14,TRBV7-3,CASSLTDRDSGYTF
.,15,TRBV7-2,CASSFSAGSQETQFF
TRBJ1-1,11,TRBV7-4,CASSFSGELYF
TRBJ2-2,12,TRBV29-1,CSVDADTGELFF
TRBJ2-3,13,TRBV12-3/TRBV12-4,CASSPPNGDGQYF
TRBJ1-3,13,TRBV12-3/TRBV12-4,CASGKGTGNTIYF
.,17,TRBV11-1,CASSLVFGSTVQETQYF
TRBJ2-1,16,TRBV28,CASSLMSGGPYNEQFF
TRBJ2-3,15,TRBV6-2/TRBV6-3,CASSYQRGSVDTQYF
TRBJ1-1,14,TRBV28,CASIEGGVNTEAFF
TRBJ1-1,13,TRBV7-3,CASSSQQYTEAFF
TRBJ1-2,14,TRBV12-3/TRBV12-4,CASSRLPGSDGYTF